These 23 T cell receptor beta chains were sequenced from one sample in a study of blood T cells in healthy people across ages. With a J-beta primer mix and a sample-barcoded 5' primer, a second PCR ran 7 to 11 cycles. MiXCR, run by TCRdb on the 5' RACE reads, gives a single entry per CDR3 protein. This sample yields fewer than 900,000 distinct CDR3 sequences, of which around 40% are seen a single time; 20% to 25% belongs to the top ten. Sequencing was carried out using blood. The receptor set was obtained from a woman in her sixties or seventies in good health.

The chain carries TRBV6-2 or TRBV6-3 and TRBJ1-2; D unresolved. This CDR3 comprises 14 residues. CDR1 is MNHEY and CDR2 is SVGEGT in the germline V gene. V dropped 0 bases and J dropped 6 bases, with 11 bases sitting between them. The DNA for the CDR3 is TGTGCCAGCAGTTACTCGGGTCCGTACGATGGCTACACCTTC. Amino acids: CASSYSGPYDGYTF.

The V and J genes are TRBV7-8 and TRBJ1-1; tentative D call: TRBD1 (6 bases). This CDR3 is 17 amino acids long. Looked up from germline, CDR1 is SGHVS and CDR2 is FQNEAQ. V was pared by 5 bases and J by 1 base, with 20 bases between. DNA for the CDR3: TGTGCCAGCAGCGCAGAGGGGGGCAGGACTGGGAACACTGAAGCTTTCTTT. Translated: CASSAEGGRTGNTEAFF.

The rearrangement joins TRBV5-1 to TRBJ2-5; D is undetermined. Trimming pared 3 bases from V and 1 base from J, leaving 7 bases between. The CDR3 totals 13 residues. CDR1 is SGHRS and CDR2 is YFSETQ in the germline V gene. The CDR3 nucleotides are TGCGCCAGCAGCTCAAGTAGCCAAGAGACCCAGTACTTC. This sequence encodes CASSSSSQETQYF.

The V and J genes are TRBV6-5 and TRBJ1-1, with D uncertain. Deletions cut 2 bases from V and 3 bases from J, with 7 bases between. The CDR3 is 13 amino acids. Germline V gives CDR1 MNHEY, CDR2 SVGAGI. The CDR3 loop reads CASSYALDTEAFF. CDR3 DNA sequence: TGTGCCAGCAGTTACGCGCTAGACACTGAAGCTTTCTTT.

The genes are TRBV20-1 and TRBJ1-6, with a tentative D call TRBD1 (5 bases). Trimming removed 1 base at V and 9 bases at J, with 13 bases between. The CDR3 is 14 residues long. CDR1 DFQATT and CDR2 SNEGSKA come from the germline V gene (reference sequence). The CDR3 loop reads CSARAGTTGSPLHF. CDR3 in DNA: TGCAGTGCTAGAGCTGGGACGACGGGTTCACCCCTCCACTTT.

This chain connects TRBV19 to TRBJ2-1; 8 bases agree with TRBD2. This CDR3 has 14 residues. From germline, CDR1 is LNHDA and CDR2 SQIVND (reference sequence). V was pared by 2 bases and J by 10 bases, with 7 bases of the junction left unmatched. The CDR3 DNA follows: TGTGCCAGTAGTATAACTAGCGGTACCTACGAGCAGTTCTTC. This gives the protein CASSITSGTYEQFF.

This clonotype was picked up a small number of times. CDR3 protein: CASSLRAGESYNEQYF. The DNA for the CDR3 is TGTGCCAGCAGCCTCCGAGCGGGAGAGTCCTACAATGAGCAGTACTTC. The V gene is TRBV9, the J gene TRBJ2-1, with TRBD2 matching 8 bases. The DNA end is more similar to TRBJ2-7, so the J call may be wrong. CDR3 length: 16 residues. The V gene's germline CDR1 is SGDLS and CDR2 YYNGEE.

The V and J genes are TRBV11-2 and TRBJ1-3, with D hard to call. V dropped 5 bases and J dropped 4 bases, with 6 bases sitting between them. This CDR3 region has 12 residues. The germline CDR1 and CDR2 sequences are SGHAT and FQNNGV. The CDR3 loop is CASSHGGNTIYF. The CDR3, as DNA: TGTGCCAGCAGCCACGGAGGAAACACCATATATTTT. Supplemented by reference TRBV11-2 and TRBJ1-3, the full variable domain reads EAGVAQSPRYKIIEKRQSVAFWCNPISGHATLYWYQQILGQGPKLLIQFQNNGVVDDSQLPKDRFSAERLKGVDSTLKIQPAKLEDSAVYLCASSHGGNTIYFGEGSWLTVV.

Notes on this clonotype: Since a much larger clone is just one base distant, this may be a read error. The chain carries TRBV7-2 and TRBJ2-7; D call uncertain. CDR3 length: 15 residues. The V gene's germline CDR1 is SGHTA and CDR2 FQGNSA. The CDR3 DNA is TGTGCCAGCAGCTTACTCGCGGCGGCATCCTACGGGCAGTACTTC. Translating it yields CASSLLAAASYGQYF.

DNA of the CDR3: TGTGCCACCAGTGACCCCAGGGGGGTGACCGGGGAGCTGTTTTTT. It specifies CATSDPRGVTGELFF. The chain recombines TRBV24-1 with TRBJ2-2; D perhaps matches TRBD1 (7 bases). This CDR3 spans 15 amino acids. V dropped 4 bases and J dropped 5 bases, with 13 bases sitting between them. CDR1 is KGHDR and CDR2 is SFDVKD in the germline V gene.

V gene TRBV19 combines with J gene TRBJ2-3; D is undetermined. The CDR3 loop spans 14 amino acids. V was trimmed by 8 bases and J by 0 bases, leaving 12 bases between them. In germline, CDR1 is LNHDA, CDR2 SQIVND (reference sequence). This chain's CDR3 is CASSKRMSTDTQYF. CDR3 in DNA: TGTGCCAGTTCAAAGAGGATGAGCACAGATACGCAGTATTTT. Full variable domain (remainder filled in from reference TRBV19 and TRBJ2-3): DGGITQSPKYLFRKEGQNVTLSCEQNLNHDAMYWYRQDPGQGLRLIYYSQIVNDFQKGDIAEGYSVSREKKESFPLTVTSAQKNPTAFYLCASSKRMSTDTQYFGPGTRLTVL.

This chain links TRBV12-3 or TRBV12-4 with TRBJ1-1, with D possibly being TRBD1 (5 bases). This CDR3 contains 12 residues. The V end was cut by 6 bases, the J end by 7 bases, with 12 bases between. The CDR3 loop is CASRPGRSEAFF. For the CDR3, the DNA is TGTGCCAGCAGGCCGGGACGGAGTGAAGCTTTCTTT.

This rearrangement joins TRBV10-3 to TRBJ2-7; the D is unclear. Germline V CDR1 and CDR2: ENHRY, SYGVKD. Deletions cut 6 bases from V and 0 bases from J, with 3 bases between. This CDR3 is 11 amino acids long. The CDR3 nucleotides are TGTGCCATCAGGGACTCCTACGAGCAGTACTTC. This translates into CAIRDSYEQYF.

The V call is TRBV25-1, the J call TRBJ1-6, with no clear D. CDR1 is MGHDK and CDR2 is SYGVNS in the germline V gene. The CDR3 is made up of 16 amino acids. Deletions cut 1 base from V and 8 bases from J, with 15 bases between. CDR3 nucleotide sequence: TGTGCCAGCAGTGAATTTAGCGGGGAGTACGATTCACCCCTCCACTTT. It codes for CASSEFSGEYDSPLHF.

V is TRBV11-2 and J is TRBJ2-5, with D maybe TRBD1 (6 bases). Trimming stripped 10 bases from V and 1 base from J, with 13 bases between. The CDR3 is made up of 13 amino acids. Germline CDR1 SGHAT, CDR2 FQNNGV. CDR3 amino acids: CATREQGQETQYF. CDR3 nucleotide sequence: TGTGCCACCAGGGAACAGGGCCAAGAGACCCAGTACTTC.

The rearrangement links TRBV21-1 to TRBJ2-7; TRBD1 reflects the table's D call only, with no check against the DNA. TRBV21-1 is reported as a pseudogene. CDR3 length: 18 amino acids. This chain's CDR3 is CASSSLTGYTPKTYEQYF. CDR3 DNA: TGTGCCAGCAGCTCACTGACGGGATATACTCCAAAAACCTACGAGCAGTACTTC.

This clonotype has just a few counts. The CDR3 reads CASSPRQENNEQFF. The CDR3 DNA follows: TGTGCCAGCTCACCACGACAGGAAAACAATGAGCAGTTCTTC. The chain is built from TRBV18 and TRBJ2-1, with TRBD1 as a possible D gene (6 bases). This CDR3 has 14 residues. V was pared by 1 base and J by 5 bases, with 9 bases between. Germline V lookup: CDR1 KGHSH, CDR2 LQKENI. Full variable domain (rest looked up from reference TRBV18 and TRBJ2-1): NAGVMQNPRHLVRRRGQEARLRCSPMKGHSHVYWYRQLPEEGLKFMVYLQKENIIDESGMPKERFSAEFPKEGPSILRIQQVVRGDSAAYFCASSPRQENNEQFFGPGTRLTVL.

The sample holds a few counts of this clonotype. The CDR3 region has the DNA TGCAGTGCTAGAGCCACTGCCACAGATACGCAGTATTTT. This codes for CSARATATDTQYF. The chain recombines TRBV20-1 with TRBJ2-3; no clear D. The germline V and J ends were trimmed by 1 base and 2 bases, with 7 bases remaining between them. The CDR3 spans 13 residues. Germline V gene data show CDR1 as DFQATT and CDR2 as SNEGSKA (reference sequence).

This clonotype was found once. The rearrangement links TRBV29-1 to TRBJ1-4, with 7 bases that match TRBD1. The germline CDR1 and CDR2 sequences are SQVTM and ANQGSEA. The trim removed 2 bases at V and 8 bases at J, leaving 5 bases unmatched. The CDR3 length is 13 residues. CDR3 loop: CSVETGAGEKLFF. DNA for the CDR3: TGCAGCGTTGAAACAGGGGCAGGGGAAAAACTGTTTTTT. Full variable domain (rest looked up from reference TRBV29-1 and TRBJ1-4): SAVISQKPSRDICQRGTSLTIQCQVDSQVTMMFWYRQQPGQSLTLIATANQGSEATYESGFVIDKFPISRPNLTFSTLTVSNMSPEDSSIYLCSVETGAGEKLFFGSGTQLSVL.

This clonotype was seen only a few times. The J gene is TRBJ2-1, the V gene TRBV10-3; maybe TRBD2 (5 bases). The assigned J gene may be wrong: the sequence end matches TRBJ2-7 better. Germline V CDR1 and CDR2: ENHRY, SYGVKD. The length of the CDR3 is 13 residues. The CDR3 reads CATADFSYNEQYF. The CDR3 region has the DNA TGTGCCACCGCGGACTTCTCCTACAATGAGCAGTACTTC.

This rearrangement joins TRBV5-6 to TRBJ2-1, with 10 bases fitting TRBD2. V trimming: 0 bases; J trimming: 8 bases; junction bases outside the gene matches: 5. The CDR3 has 15 amino acids. Germline CDR1 reads SGHDT; CDR2 reads YYEEEE. CDR3 loop: CASSLDLAGVDEQFF. CDR3 nucleotide sequence: TGTGCCAGCAGCTTGGACCTAGCGGGAGTCGATGAGCAGTTCTTC.

This clonotype was observed at least ten times. The rearrangement links TRBV4-2 to TRBJ2-1; D gene unclear. V lost 0 bases and J lost 0, with 9 bases in between. This CDR3 comprises 16 residues. Germline V CDR1 and CDR2: LGHNA, YNFKEQ. The DNA of the CDR3 is TGTGCCAGCAGCCAAGATCAAAGTGGCTCCTACAATGAGCAGTTCTTC. Its translation is CASSQDQSGSYNEQFF.

This clonotype appeared many times. V is TRBV20-1 and J is TRBJ2-1, with TRBD1 identical over 10 bases. Looked up from germline, CDR1 is DFQATT and CDR2 is SNEGSKA (reference sequence). This CDR3 is 18 amino acids long. Trimming removed 4 bases from V and 0 bases from J; junction bases left unmatched: 12. The CDR3 sequence is CSANRDRGRAYSYNEQFF. The CDR3 nucleotides are TGCAGTGCTAATCGGGACAGGGGAAGGGCCTACTCCTACAATGAGCAGTTCTTC.